This passage covers 11 T cell receptor beta chains from one sample sequenced in a study of cytomegalovirus exposure and HLA in healthy donors (dated by TCRdb to about 2017). Receptor amplification or capture employed the immunoSEQ multiplex PCR assay. A mixture of 60 forward primers for TCR Vbeta segments and 13 reverse primers for TCR Jbeta segments was used in the multiplex PCR. TCRdb stores this immuneACCESS table with in-frame sequences only. Part of the clones is absent; in the studies checked, under half of the shortfall reflects unresolved V genes, and no reason is known for the rest. The sample table holds roughly 120,000 clones. The top ten clones comprise roughly 2.5% of the sample. The specimen was PBMCs. These receptors were taken from a man aged 25 to 45 in good health and CMV-seronegative.

This chain uses TRBV7-9 with TRBJ1-1, with a tentative D call TRBD1 (5 bases). CDR1 SEHNR and CDR2 FQNEAQ come from the germline V gene (reference sequence). The CDR3 is 13 amino acids. V was trimmed by 5 bases and J by 3 bases, leaving 10 bases between them. CDR3 loop: CASSPTGYTEAFF. In DNA form, the CDR3 reads TGTGCCAGCAGCCCTACAGGATACACTGAAGCTTTCTTT.

This sequence joins TRBV5-6 and TRBJ2-5, with 7 bases that match TRBD2. The last part of the DNA fits TRBJ2-7 better; the J call may be wrong. The CDR3 spans 15 residues. From germline, CDR1 is SGHDT and CDR2 YYEEEE. CDR3 DNA: TGTGCCAGCAGCTTTGGTCGGGAGGCCACCTACGAGCAGTACTTC. Protein sequence: CASSFGREATYEQYF.

This chain links TRBV5-1 with TRBJ2-7; 8 bases line up with TRBD2. The CDR3 length is 15 residues. Germline trimming cut 4 bases from V and 2 bases from J; bases unmatched to any gene: 8. The germline CDR1 and CDR2 sequences are SGHRS and YFSETQ. CDR3 nucleotides: TGCGCCAGCAGCCGTACGGGAGGGGAAGCCTACGAGCAGTACTTC. This translates into CASSRTGGEAYEQYF.

The rearrangement uses TRBV2 and TRBJ2-1; D possibly corresponds to TRBD1 (6 bases). Germline values: CDR1 SNHLY, CDR2 FYNNEI. The CDR3 is made up of 12 amino acids. Between the trimmed V and J ends, which lost 4 bases and 8 bases, there was a span of 9 bases. CDR3: CASSVQGYEQFF. The CDR3 nucleotides are TGTGCCAGCAGTGTACAGGGATATGAGCAGTTCTTC.

The rearrangement links TRBV5-1 to TRBJ1-1; 7 bases map to TRBD1. The V segment lost 4 bases and the J segment 4 bases; nucleotides outside the gene matches: 10. From germline, CDR1 is SGHRS and CDR2 YFSETQ. This CDR3 region has 15 residues. The CDR3 DNA is TGCGCCAGCAGCCAAGGAGGGGGCCGGGGCACTGAAGCTTTCTTT. This sequence encodes CASSQGGGRGTEAFF.

The chain couples TRBV5-1 to TRBJ2-1, with TRBD2 identical over 13 bases. The CDR3 is 16 residues long. Trimming removed 4 bases from V and 9 bases from J; junction bases left unmatched: 10. The germline V gene encodes CDR1 SGHRS and CDR2 YFSETQ. Written as DNA, the CDR3 is TGCGCCAGCAGCCCTTCGGGACTAGCGGGATTAATTGAGCAGTTCTTC. This codes for CASSPSGLAGLIEQFF. The variable domain in full, completed from reference TRBV5-1 and TRBJ2-1, reads KAGVTQTPRYLIKTRGQQVTLSCSPISGHRSVSWYQQTPGQGLQFLFEYFSETQRNKGNFPGRFSGRQFSNSRSEMNVSTLELGDSALYLCASSPSGLAGLIEQFFGPGTRLTVL.

V and J are TRBV5-4 and TRBJ2-7; 10 nucleotides line up with TRBD2. The trim removed 2 bases at V and 6 bases at J, leaving 5 bases unmatched. CDR1 is SGHNT and CDR2 is YYREEE in the germline V gene (reference sequence). The CDR3 extends over 14 amino acids. The CDR3 spells CASSFELAGREQYF. The CDR3 DNA follows: TGTGCCAGCAGCTTCGAACTAGCGGGGCGCGAGCAGTACTTC.

This sequence joins TRBV28 and TRBJ2-7, with a tentative D call TRBD1 (6 bases). V lost 3 bases, J lost 4 bases, and 13 bases lay in between. CDR3 length: 14 residues. Germline V lookup: CDR1 MDHEN, CDR2 SYDVKM. This CDR3 reads CASSLSGGAYEQYF. As DNA, the CDR3 is TGTGCCAGCAGTTTGTCTGGGGGCGCTTACGAGCAGTACTTC.

V gene TRBV5-4 combines with J gene TRBJ2-1; D gene ambiguous. Germline V gives CDR1 SGHNT, CDR2 YYREEE (reference sequence). V lost 1 base to trimming and J lost 0 bases, with 8 bases between them. This CDR3 is built from 15 residues. The CDR3 loop reads CASSLTRSSYNEQFF. The CDR3 coding sequence is TGTGCCAGCAGCTTGACACGGAGCTCCTACAATGAGCAGTTCTTC.

The rearrangement joins TRBV2 to TRBJ2-7; 10 positions match TRBD2. After removal of 6 bases from V and 2 bases from J, the junction contained 7 bases not matched to a gene. CDR3 size: 15 residues. The germline V gene encodes CDR1 SNHLY and CDR2 FYNNEI. CDR3 residues: CASSGGTSAPYEQYF. CDR3 DNA sequence: TGTGCCAGCAGCGGAGGGACTAGCGCACCCTACGAGCAGTACTTC.

The chain has TRBV7-9 and TRBJ1-1, with D possibly being TRBD1 (5 bases). V lost 1 base, J lost 4 bases, and 25 bases lay in between. There are 19 residues in the CDR3. Germline CDR1 and CDR2: SEHNR and FQNEAQ (reference sequence). This CDR3 is CASSLEALLAGWRATEAFF. The CDR3 DNA sequence: TGTGCCAGCAGCTTAGAGGCCCTTCTAGCAGGGTGGAGGGCCACTGAAGCTTTCTTT. The whole variable domain, remainder taken from reference TRBV7-9 and TRBJ1-1, is DTGVSQNPRHKITKRGQNVTFRCDPISEHNRLYWYRQTLGQGPEFLTYFQNEAQLEKSRLLSDRFSAERPKGSFSTLEIQRTEQGDSAMYLCASSLEALLAGWRATEAFFGQGTRLTVV.